The 18 T cell receptor beta chains below were found in one sample sequenced in a study of blood T cell repertoires in COVID-19. Method: immunoSEQ multiplex PCR; TCRdb's copy keeps in-frame clones and lacks some. Of around 300,000 clones listed, around 90% were seen once; the top ten hold about 9.8%. Source material: peripheral blood. These receptor sequences come from a man between 18 and 35 years old with active or convalescent COVID-19.

V and J are TRBV12-5 and TRBJ1-2; D is uncertain. The CDR3 sequence is 14 residues long. The ends were cut back, 2 bases at V and 1 base at J, with 8 bases in the middle. CDR1 LGHNT and CDR2 FRNRAP come from the germline V gene. The DNA for the CDR3 is TGTGCTAGTGGTTTGTTTACATATAACTATGGCTACACCTTC. Encoded protein: CASGLFTYNYGYTF. Using reference TRBV12-5 and TRBJ1-2 for the parts outside the CDR3, the full variable domain is DARVTQTPRHKVTEMGQEVTMRCQPILGHNTVFWYRQTMMQGLELLAYFRNRAPLDDSGMPKDRFSAEMPDATLATLKIQPSEPRDSAVYFCASGLFTYNYGYTFGSGTRLTVV.

The J gene is TRBJ1-5, the V gene TRBV2, with TRBD1 as a possible D gene (6 bases). The germline V gene has CDR1 SNHLY and CDR2 FYNNEI. This CDR3 has 15 amino acids. Deletions cut 5 bases from V and 4 bases from J, with 15 bases between. The CDR3 sequence is CASSTRWGRNQPQHF. Here the CDR3 DNA reads TGTGCCAGCAGTACCCGTTGGGGGCGGAATCAGCCCCAGCATTTT.

This clone was counted between two and nine times. The J gene is TRBJ1-1, the V gene TRBV4-1, with 7 nucleotides matching TRBD1. The V gene end was trimmed by 4 bases and the J gene end by 1 base; junction bases not matched to a gene: 6. The CDR3 has 15 residues. The germline V gene encodes CDR1 MGHRA and CDR2 YSYEKL. Written as DNA, the CDR3 is TGCGCCAGCAGCCCGACAGGGATGAGGAACACTGAAGCTTTCTTT. Translating gives CASSPTGMRNTEAFF.

The chain has TRBV9 and TRBJ2-5; D might be TRBD1 (5 bases). The CDR3 covers 14 residues. The V end lost 4 bases, the J end lost 1 base, and 11 bases lay between the germline ends. CDR1 SGDLS and CDR2 YYNGEE come from the germline V gene. The CDR3 reads CASSSSRGQETQYF. The CDR3 DNA is TGTGCCAGCAGCTCCAGTAGGGGCCAAGAGACCCAGTACTTC.

The rearrangement links TRBV4-3 to TRBJ1-2, with TRBD1 identical over 9 bases. V gave up 1 base and J gave up 1 base; unmatched junction bases: 7. Per the germline V gene, CDR1 is LGHNA and CDR2 is YSLEER. There are 17 residues in the CDR3. The DNA of the CDR3 is TGCGCCAGCAGCCAAGGCCTGGGACAGGGATTTAACTATGGCTACACCTTC. It specifies CASSQGLGQGFNYGYTF.

The chain employs TRBV14 and TRBJ2-7; 8 positions agree with TRBD1. Germline lookup yields CDR1 SGHDN and CDR2 FVKESK. V lost 2 bases and J lost 4; bases outside the gene matches: 10. The CDR3 covers 16 residues. CDR3 sequence reads: CASSQTGQGWIYEQYF. CDR3 nucleotide sequence: TGTGCCAGCAGCCAAACAGGACAGGGCTGGATATACGAGCAGTACTTC.

The rearrangement joins TRBV5-4 to TRBJ2-5; TRBD1 matches 7 bases. Germline CDR1 SGHNT, CDR2 YYREEE (reference sequence). J was trimmed by 0 bases and V by 0 bases; bases with no gene match: 8. CDR3 length: 17 amino acids. The chain's CDR3 is CASSLEGTAKYQETQYF. CDR3 in DNA: TGTGCCAGCAGCTTGGAGGGGACAGCCAAGTACCAAGAGACCCAGTACTTC.

The chain carries TRBV4-3 and TRBJ2-7; D might be TRBD2 (6 bases). The ends were cut back, 1 base at V and 4 bases at J, with 11 bases in the middle. This CDR3 comprises 14 residues. Germline CDR1 reads LGHNA; CDR2 reads YSLEER. For the CDR3, the DNA is TGCGCCAGCAGCCAAGTTTCGGGGGTGTACGAGCAGTACTTC. Translated, it gives CASSQVSGVYEQYF.

V gene TRBV28 combines with J gene TRBJ1-1; TRBD1 agrees at 10 bases. The CDR3 spans 14 residues. After removal of 7 bases from V and 11 bases from J, the junction contained 13 bases not matched to a gene. The germline V gene has CDR1 MDHEN and CDR2 SYDVKM. The CDR3 spells CASIDRGLIVWAFF. CDR3 coding DNA: TGTGCCAGCATAGACAGGGGGCTCATAGTTTGGGCTTTCTTT.

CDR3 residues: CASSQDAGYEQYF. The CDR3 coding sequence is TGCGCCAGCAGCCAAGACGCAGGCTACGAGCAGTACTTC. The chain has TRBV4-3 and TRBJ2-7; D unclear. CDR1 and CDR2 from the germline V gene are LGHNA and YSLEER. The CDR3 spans 13 residues. V was trimmed by 0 bases and J by 3 bases, leaving 6 bases between them.

The rearrangement joins TRBV13 to TRBJ2-7; TRBD1 agrees at 10 bases. The ends lost 6 bases at V and 5 bases at J; junction bases unmatched: 4. The germline gives CDR1 PRHDT, CDR2 FYEKMQ (reference sequence). The CDR3 has 13 amino acids. The CDR3 coding sequence is TGTGCCAGCAGTACCGGGACAGGGGACGAGCAGTACTTC. Protein product: CASSTGTGDEQYF.

This clone has a handful of counts. The rearrangement links TRBV18 to TRBJ2-7; 10 nucleotides line up with TRBD1. The CDR3 has 15 amino acids. The germline V gene has CDR1 KGHSH and CDR2 LQKENI. J was trimmed by 3 bases and V by 2 bases; bases with no gene match: 4. This CDR3 is CASSPDRGLFYEQYF. The CDR3 bases are TGTGCCAGCTCACCAGACAGGGGGCTTTTCTACGAGCAGTACTTC.

This clone was counted between two and nine times. The gene calls are TRBV25-1 and TRBJ2-7; 7 bases align to TRBD1. The CDR3 has 14 residues. The V gene's germline CDR1 is MGHDK and CDR2 SYGVNS. With V trimmed by 6 bases and J by 2 bases, 7 bases remained unmatched. CDR3: CASSRDSGAYEQYF. DNA of the CDR3: TGTGCCAGCAGCCGGGACAGTGGAGCCTACGAGCAGTACTTC.

This clone was counted only a few times. The CDR3 nucleotides are TGTGCCAGCAGCCAGGGGGGAAGAGAGCAGTACTTC. Its translation is CASSQGGREQYF. This chain connects TRBV14 to TRBJ2-7; maybe TRBD2 (6 bases). The V gene's germline CDR1 is SGHDN and CDR2 FVKESK. The CDR3 runs 12 residues. Trimming cost V 3 bases and J 7 bases, with 10 bases left between them.

The rearrangement joins TRBV21-1 to TRBJ2-7; the table gives TRBD2 as D, unverified against the DNA. TRBV21-1 is noted as a pseudogene. The CDR3 is 14 residues long. The CDR3 nucleotides are TGTGCCAGCAGGGAGAGGGCACGGCCCTACGAGCAGTACTTC. This encodes CASRERARPYEQYF.

The V and J genes are TRBV6-6 and TRBJ2-4; possibly TRBD1 for D (6 bases). The germline gives CDR1 MNHNY, CDR2 SVGAGI (reference sequence). The CDR3 consists of 16 residues. Trimming cost V 0 bases and J 5 bases, with 14 bases left between them. The CDR3 DNA reads as TGTGCCAGCAGTTACTCCTCAGGGGTGTTGGAAAACATTCAGTACTTC. Protein sequence: CASSYSSGVLENIQYF.

CDR3 loop: CASSARSGGWTATNEKLFF. CDR3 DNA sequence: TGTGCCAGCAGCGCGCGTTCGGGGGGGTGGACAGCAACTAATGAAAAACTGTTTTTT. The genes are TRBV9 and TRBJ1-4; tentative D call: TRBD1 (6 bases). The CDR3 consists of 19 residues. The germline V gene has CDR1 SGDLS and CDR2 YYNGEE. The ends were cut back, 3 bases at V and 0 bases at J, with 21 bases in the middle.

The chain links TRBV6-2 or TRBV6-3 to TRBJ2-3, with TRBD2 as a possible D gene (6 bases). CDR1 is MNHEY, CDR2 SVGEGT, per germline. The CDR3 sequence is 14 residues long. The V and J ends lost 5 bases and 2 bases respectively, with 11 bases between them. The CDR3 sequence is CASSISSATDTQYF. CDR3 bases: TGTGCCAGCAGTATTTCTAGCGCCACAGATACGCAGTATTTT.